Detailed here is one T cell receptor beta chain. Its specificity is unknown. The same CDR3 arises from other DNA sequences in this sample as well. These data come from a study of shared clonotypes between healthy human individuals. Overall study findings and caveats: Incompleteness in sorted-subset sequencing, despite large depth, was shown by rarefaction. Generally, estimated richness proved larger in naive subsets than it did in memory subsets.

Genomic DNA per cell subset filled all wells of several immunoSEQ plates. Template for every sorted-subset replicate PCR totaled 200 to 250 ng DNA, some 30,000 T cell genomes. TCRdb's table, derived via immunoSEQ multiplex PCR, lists solely in-frame clones and lacks some. Of some 2,500,000 clones in the sample, approximately 90% were seen once. This CDR3 spans 13 amino acids. Germline V CDR1 and CDR2: SNHLY, FYNNEI. Trimming removed 7 bases at V and 4 bases at J, with 11 bases between. The TCR comes from a man in his late teens or twenties in good health. Some clones in this sample may be carry-over from other donors' samples. Sequencing was performed on naive CD4+ T cells from PBMCs. Subset described: CD45RA+ positively selected. This rearrangement joins TRBV2 to TRBJ2-1; D could derive from TRBD1 or TRBD2 (5 bases each). The CDR3 protein is CASTGDGYNEQFF. The CDR3 DNA follows: TGTGCCAGCACTGGGGACGGATACAATGAGCAGTTCTTC.